This TCR beta chain was documented in a study of CD8 T cells in Susac syndrome. The patients with Susac syndrome were individuals who fulfilled the recently defined diagnostic criteria for disease that was either definite or probable. The V and J ends lost 3 bases and 5 bases respectively, with 14 bases between them. The CDR3 has 14 residues. This clonotype appeared a few times. The antigen is undetermined. Study-level findings and limits: Susac-specific public clones were found in both the total CD8+ and the CD8+ TEMRA repertoires, with some 15 in the former and a few in the latter.

After extraction with the RNeasy kit, roughly 0.45 to 1 ug of the RNA was reverse transcribed using random hexamers. The TCR beta CDR3 was amplified by immunoSEQ multiplex PCR across 54 Vbeta, 13 Jbeta. From the immunoSEQ multiplex PCR reads, TCRdb called clonotypes with MiXCR, one entry per CDR3 protein. The sample comprises 75,000 to 95,000 distinct CDR3 sequences, 93% of which are singletons, and less than 0.6% rests with the top ten. The TCR was taken from a human donor with Susac syndrome. The sample was CD8+ T cells from PBMCs. This chain joins TRBV12-3 or TRBV12-4 and TRBJ2-7; D might be TRBD1 or TRBD2, each matching 5 bases. CDR3 DNA sequence: TGTGCCAGCAGTTTTATGGGGGAGCTCAACGAGCAGTACTTC. Translating gives CASSFMGELNEQYF.